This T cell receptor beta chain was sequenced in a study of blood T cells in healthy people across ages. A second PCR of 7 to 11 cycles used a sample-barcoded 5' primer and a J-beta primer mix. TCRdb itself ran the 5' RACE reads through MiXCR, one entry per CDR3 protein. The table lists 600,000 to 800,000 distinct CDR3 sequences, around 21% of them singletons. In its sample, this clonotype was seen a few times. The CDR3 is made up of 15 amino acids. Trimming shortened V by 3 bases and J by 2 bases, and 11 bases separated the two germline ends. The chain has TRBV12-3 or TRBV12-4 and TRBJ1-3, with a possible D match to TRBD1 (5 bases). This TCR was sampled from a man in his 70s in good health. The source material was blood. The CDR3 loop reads CASSFGGIAGNTIYF. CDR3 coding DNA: TGTGCCAGCAGTTTTGGGGGGATAGCTGGAAACACCATATATTTT.